The clone carrying this T cell receptor (beta chain) was counted at least ten times. The antigen is undetermined. One end of the junction is discordant with germline, which a read error may explain. The data belong to a study of T cells in Graves' hyperthyroidism and ophthalmopathy. Notes on the study in general: A 13 V-J signature model discriminated ophthalmopathy versus stable hyperthyroidism.

Template material for amplifying TCR beta CDR3 regions consisted of RNA transcripts. TCR CDR3 underwent first-round RT-PCR with the HTBI primer set. In TCRdb, the multiplex PCR reads were re-called with MiXCR into one record per CDR3 protein. The sample contains 640,000 or so distinct CDR3 sequences, about 15% of which appear only once. Sample: blood. This TCR derives from a woman aged 40 to 50 with Graves' ophthalmopathy.

The CDR3 here is CAASDWFGEQPQHF. DNA for the CDR3: TGTGCCGCCAGTGATTGGTTCGGGGAGCAGCCCCAGCATTTT. The chain couples TRBV24-1 to TRBJ1-5; D is ambiguous. CDR3 length: 14 residues. Germline loops: CDR1 KGHDR, CDR2 SFDVKD.